The 27 T cell receptor beta chains presented below share a single source sample, sequenced in a study of response to subunit inactivated influenza vaccine. TCRdb re-called the RT-PCR reads with MiXCR, one entry per CDR3 protein. There are about 780,000 distinct CDR3 sequences in the sample; 15% to 20% occur only once, and about 11% lies in the top ten. This sample comprised PBMCs from blood, obtained 5 days after vaccination. These receptors originate from a man in his fifties who received an inactivated influenza vaccine.

The chain has TRBV12-3 or TRBV12-4 and TRBJ2-1; 16 bases agree with TRBD2. With V trimmed by 6 bases and J by 7 bases, 6 bases remained unmatched. The CDR3 spans 16 residues. CDR3 sequence reads: CASRGTSGGARNEQFF. CDR3 sequence (DNA): TGTGCCAGCAGAGGGACTAGCGGGGGGGCTAGGAATGAGCAGTTCTTC.

This clonotype has at least ten counts. CDR3 sequence reads: CAWEGGHVFLGEQFF. CDR3 nucleotide sequence: TGTGCCTGGGAGGGGGGTCATGTCTTTCTAGGTGAGCAGTTCTTC. The J gene is TRBJ2-1, the V gene TRBV30; D may be TRBD1 or TRBD2 (6 bases each). Germline CDR1 and CDR2: GTSNPN and SVGIG (reference sequence). V gave up 5 bases and J gave up 9 bases, with 23 bases separating them. This CDR3 is 15 amino acids long.

This clonotype was counted only a few times. The chain links TRBV9 to TRBJ2-1; 13 bases agree with TRBD2. Per germline, CDR1 SGDLS and CDR2 YYNGEE. The CDR3 loop spans 19 amino acids. Trimming took 4 bases from V and 4 from J; bases not matched to a gene: 14. The CDR3 DNA follows: TGTGCCAGCAGCCGAACGCCCCCGGGACTAGCGGGGAGTTACAATGAGCAGTTCTTC. Encoded protein: CASSRTPPGLAGSYNEQFF. The whole variable domain, filled in from reference TRBV9 and TRBJ2-1, reads DSGVTQTPKHLITATGQRVTLRCSPRSGDLSVYWYQQSLDQGLQFLIQYYNGEERAKGNILERFSAQQFPDLHSELNLSSLELGDSALYFCASSRTPPGLAGSYNEQFFGPGTRLTVL.

The chain uses TRBV9 and TRBJ2-1; a weak D match, TRBD2 (6 bases). The CDR3 is 17 amino acids. Trimming stripped 2 bases from V and 1 base from J, with 16 bases between. Germline loops: CDR1 SGDLS, CDR2 YYNGEE. Written as DNA, the CDR3 is TGTGCCAGCAGCGTCTCTTGGGCGGGACGATCCTACAATGAGCAGTTCTTC. Residues: CASSVSWAGRSYNEQFF.

The chain couples TRBV11-2 to TRBJ2-4; perhaps D is TRBD1 or TRBD2 (6 bases each). Trimming pared 0 bases from V and 0 bases from J, leaving 15 bases between. The CDR3 sequence is 18 residues long. Germline-derived CDR1 and CDR2 are SGHAT and FQNNGV. The CDR3 spells CASSLEAVGGLAKNIQYF. As DNA, the CDR3 is TGTGCCAGCAGCTTAGAAGCCGTAGGGGGACTAGCCAAAAACATTCAGTACTTC.

This clonotype was counted between two and nine times. The V and J genes are TRBV6-5 and TRBJ2-1; possible D gene TRBD2, 5 bases. CDR1 and CDR2 from the germline V gene are MNHEY and SVGAGI. Trimming removed 4 bases from V and 1 base from J, with 11 bases in between. CDR3 length equals 15 residues. The CDR3 DNA sequence: TGTGCCAGCAGTTCCCGGACTCGTTCCTACAATGAGCAGTTCTTC. Protein: CASSSRTRSYNEQFF.

This clonotype was counted between two and nine times. This chain connects TRBV12-3 or TRBV12-4 to TRBJ2-5, with 9 bases aligning to TRBD2. With V trimmed by 8 bases and J by 5 bases, 12 bases remained unmatched. CDR3 length: 15 amino acids. The DNA of the CDR3 is TGTGCCAGCGCCCAAGGCGGGGGGGCCGCGGAGACCCAGTACTTC. Translating gives CASAQGGGAAETQYF.

The chain links TRBV7-3 to TRBJ2-1, with 7 bases that match TRBD1. The germline V gene encodes CDR1 SGHTA and CDR2 FQGTGA. V was clipped by 4 bases and J by 12 bases; unmatched bases: 0. The CDR3 runs to 10 residues. CDR3 amino acids: CASSSGGQFF. CDR3 nucleotides: TGTGCCAGCAGCTCAGGGGGGCAGTTCTTC.

The table lists this clonotype with a few counts. This chain links TRBV24-1 with TRBJ2-1; weak D call: TRBD1 (7 bases). This CDR3 region has 16 residues. The germline V gene encodes CDR1 KGHDR and CDR2 SFDVKD. V lost 7 bases and J 4 bases, leaving 19 bases between the germline ends. CDR3 sequence reads: CATSLNSGGSYNEQFF. CDR3 sequence (DNA): TGTGCCACCAGCCTTAATTCAGGGGGGTCTTACAATGAGCAGTTCTTC.

This sequence joins TRBV5-1 and TRBJ2-3, with TRBD1 identical over 7 bases. Looked up from germline, CDR1 is SGHRS and CDR2 is YFSETQ. J was trimmed by 6 bases and V by 5 bases; bases with no gene match: 9. This CDR3 spans 14 amino acids. The CDR3 loop is CASSKGQEIDTQYF. DNA for the CDR3: TGCGCCAGCAGTAAAGGACAGGAAATCGATACGCAGTATTTT.

This rearrangement joins TRBV20-1 to TRBJ2-5; D gene uncertain. The CDR3 has 14 residues. Per the germline V gene, CDR1 is DFQATT and CDR2 is SNEGSKA (reference sequence). V was clipped by 5 bases and J by 5 bases, with 18 bases between them. The CDR3 here is CSAYLVVLSETQYF. The DNA of the CDR3 is TGCAGTGCTTATTTAGTTGTGCTTAGCGAGACCCAGTACTTC.

This chain links TRBV10-3 with TRBJ2-1; 7 bases fit TRBD1. Trimming took 5 bases from V and 6 from J; bases not matched to a gene: 7. This CDR3 region has 14 residues. CDR1 ENHRY and CDR2 SYGVKD come from the germline V gene. Written as DNA, the CDR3 is TGTGCCATCAGTCGACAGGGTCTGGGCAATGAGCAGTTCTTC. The encoded protein is CAISRQGLGNEQFF.

The rearrangement joins TRBV9 to TRBJ2-1, with unresolved D. The V end was cut by 0 bases, the J end by 6 bases, with 13 bases between. The CDR3 has 15 amino acids. Per germline, CDR1 SGDLS and CDR2 YYNGEE. CDR3 nucleotide sequence: TGTGCCAGCAGCGTAGACCAATTTCCCAGCAATGAGCAGTTCTTC. Translating gives CASSVDQFPSNEQFF.

This clonotype was recorded a few times. In DNA form, the CDR3 reads TGTGCCAGCAGTCAAACAAGGGGGGACATCGGCAATGAGCAGTTCTTC. It yields the protein CASSQTRGDIGNEQFF. The V and J genes are TRBV27 and TRBJ2-1, with D perhaps TRBD1 or TRBD2 (6 bases each). Trimming took off 5 bases at V and 6 bases at J, with 20 bases between the two ends. The germline V gene has CDR1 MNHEY and CDR2 SMNVEV (reference sequence). CDR3 length: 16 residues.

The chain employs TRBV19 and TRBJ2-5; 8 nucleotides match TRBD1. Trimming cost V 8 bases and J 7 bases; bases outside gene matches: 18. This CDR3 has 16 residues. Germline CDR1 is LNHDA and CDR2 is SQIVND (reference sequence). The CDR3 protein is CASGDIGTGRAGTQYF. The CDR3 DNA follows: TGTGCCAGTGGTGACATTGGGACAGGTCGGGCTGGGACCCAGTACTTC.

The rearrangement uses TRBV6-2 or TRBV6-3 and TRBJ2-7; D tentatively reads TRBD1 or TRBD2 (5 bases each). The V gene lost 2 bases and the J gene lost 3 bases, with 17 bases spanning the gap. Germline V gene lookup returns CDR1 MNHEY and CDR2 SVGEGT. The CDR3 contains 16 residues. The DNA for the CDR3 is TGTGCCAGCAGTTACAAGGACCTGGGACGGAACTACGAGCAGTACTTC. Protein sequence: CASSYKDLGRNYEQYF.

CDR3 amino acids: CSARDGTGAQETQYF. In nucleotides, the CDR3 is TGCAGTGCTAGGGACGGGACAGGGGCCCAAGAGACCCAGTACTTC. V and J are TRBV20-1 and TRBJ2-5; 10 nucleotides align to TRBD1. Germline loops: CDR1 DFQATT, CDR2 SNEGSKA (reference sequence). V was clipped by 3 bases and J by 1 base; unmatched bases: 5. CDR3 length: 15 amino acids.

V usage is TRBV3-1 and J usage is TRBJ2-4; weak D call: TRBD2 (5 bases). This CDR3 is built from 16 residues. Germline-derived CDR1 and CDR2 are LGHDT and YNNKEL (reference sequence). The ends were cut back, 4 bases at V and 0 bases at J, with 13 bases in the middle. This CDR3 reads CASSLRTGIAKNIQYF. The CDR3 region has the DNA TGTGCCAGCAGCCTTCGGACGGGAATAGCCAAAAACATTCAGTACTTC. The full variable domain, its missing parts supplied by reference TRBV3-1 and TRBJ2-4, is DTAVSQTPKYLVTQMGNDKSIKCEQNLGHDTMYWYKQDSKKFLKIMFSYNNKELIINETVPNRFSPKSPDKAHLNLHINSLELGDSAVYFCASSLRTGIAKNIQYFGAGTRLSVL.

The V gene is TRBV12-3 or TRBV12-4, the J gene TRBJ1-4; 7 bases map to TRBD1. This CDR3 has 15 amino acids. Unmatched junction bases numbered 7, after V lost 5 bases and J lost 4 bases. The CDR3 spells CASSQPGQLNEKLFF. Written as DNA, the CDR3 is TGTGCCAGCAGTCAACCGGGACAGCTTAATGAAAAACTGTTTTTT.

This sequence joins TRBV4-1 and TRBJ2-7; 12 bases fit TRBD2. Germline V gene data show CDR1 as MGHRA and CDR2 as YSYEKL. J was trimmed by 2 bases and V by 0 bases; bases with no gene match: 20. CDR3 length: 22 residues. CDR3 protein: CASSQDWDRIAGLAGKTYEQYF. The CDR3 nucleotides read TGCGCCAGCAGCCAAGACTGGGACAGGATAGCTGGACTAGCGGGAAAGACCTACGAGCAGTACTTC.

This chain links TRBV24-1 with TRBJ2-5, with TRBD1 matching 9 bases. CDR1 KGHDR and CDR2 SFDVKD come from the germline V gene. Trimming took 2 bases from V and 5 from J; bases not matched to a gene: 5. The CDR3 covers 15 residues. DNA of the CDR3: TGTGCCACCAGTGATTACTGGGACAGGGTGGAGACCCAGTACTTC. This codes for CATSDYWDRVETQYF.

This clonotype appeared a few times. In DNA form, the CDR3 reads TGCGCCAGCAGCTCGGGACAGGAAAATCAGCCCCAGCATTTT. Translating it yields CASSSGQENQPQHF. The chain links TRBV5-1 to TRBJ1-5; 8 nucleotides agree with TRBD1. Germline CDR1 and CDR2: SGHRS and YFSETQ. The CDR3 consists of 14 residues. V was clipped by 3 bases and J by 4 bases; unmatched bases: 3.

V is TRBV7-6 and J is TRBJ2-3; TRBD2 matches at 8 bases. J lost 3 bases, V lost 0 bases, and 5 bases had no gene match. The germline CDR1 and CDR2 sequences are SGHVS and FNYEAQ. CDR3 size: 16 residues. CDR3 bases: TGTGCCAGCAGCTTAGCTATAGCGGGATCAACAGATACGCAGTATTTT. Encoded protein: CASSLAIAGSTDTQYF.

As to this clonotype: At one end, the junction sequence differs from germline, possibly due to a read error. V is TRBV27 and J is TRBJ2-1; 10 bases match TRBD2. Per germline, CDR1 MNHEY and CDR2 SMNVEV (reference sequence). The CDR3 is 16 amino acids. CDR3 in amino acids: CARSLGSGRATNEQFF. Written as DNA, the CDR3 is TGTGCCAGAAGTTTGGGAAGCGGGAGGGCCACCAATGAGCAGTTCTTC.

This clonotype was observed a handful of times. This rearrangement joins TRBV29-1 to TRBJ1-2; possibly TRBD1 for D (5 bases). The V gene's germline CDR1 is SQVTM and CDR2 ANQGSEA. This CDR3 has 14 amino acids. V lost 7 bases, J lost 4 bases, and 19 bases lay in between. The DNA of the CDR3 is TGCAGCGCACTAGGGCAGGGAGGAGGCTATGGCTACACCTTC. This translates into CSALGQGGGYGYTF.

The chain is built from TRBV20-1 and TRBJ2-5, with 10 bases fitting TRBD1. The CDR3 sequence is 14 residues long. Germline V gene lookup returns CDR1 DFQATT and CDR2 SNEGSKA (reference sequence). Germline trimming cut 6 bases from V and 5 bases from J; bases unmatched to any gene: 9. DNA for the CDR3: TGCAGTGCCCCTGACAGGGGGCGAGGCGAGACCCAGTACTTC. It translates to CSAPDRGRGETQYF.

This clonotype was seen ten or more times. This chain joins TRBV7-2 and TRBJ2-7, with D perhaps TRBD2 (6 bases). There are 17 residues in the CDR3. Germline V gene sequence: CDR1 SGHTA, CDR2 FQGNSA. V lost 5 bases, J lost 2 bases, and 22 bases lay in between. The CDR3 region has the DNA TGTGCCAGCAGCCCCAACCTAGGGGAGGAGATACCCTACGAGCAGTACTTC. This encodes CASSPNLGEEIPYEQYF.